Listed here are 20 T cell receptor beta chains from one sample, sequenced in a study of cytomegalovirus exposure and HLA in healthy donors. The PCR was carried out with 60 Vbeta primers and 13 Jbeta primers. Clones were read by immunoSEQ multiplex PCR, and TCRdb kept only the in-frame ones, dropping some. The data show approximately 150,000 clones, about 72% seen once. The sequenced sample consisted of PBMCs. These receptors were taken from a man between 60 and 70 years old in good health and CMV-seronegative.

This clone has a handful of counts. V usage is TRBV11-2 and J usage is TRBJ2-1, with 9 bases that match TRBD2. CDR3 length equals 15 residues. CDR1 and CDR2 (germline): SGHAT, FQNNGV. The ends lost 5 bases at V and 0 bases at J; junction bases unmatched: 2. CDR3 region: CASSPSGNSYNEQFF. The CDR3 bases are TGTGCCAGCAGCCCTAGCGGGAACTCCTACAATGAGCAGTTCTTC.

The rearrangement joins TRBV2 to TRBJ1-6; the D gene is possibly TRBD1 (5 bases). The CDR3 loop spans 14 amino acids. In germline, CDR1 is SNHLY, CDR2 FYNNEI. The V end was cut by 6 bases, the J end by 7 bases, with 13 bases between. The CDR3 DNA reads TGTGCCAGCAGCAGGGAATCCCGGAATTCACCCCTCCACTTT. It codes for CASSRESRNSPLHF.

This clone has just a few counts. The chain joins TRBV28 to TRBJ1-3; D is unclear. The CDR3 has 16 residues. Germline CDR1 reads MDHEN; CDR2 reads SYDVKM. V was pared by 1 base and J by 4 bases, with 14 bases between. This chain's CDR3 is CASSLSPGNRGNTIYF. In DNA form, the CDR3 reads TGTGCCAGCAGTTTATCCCCGGGGAACCGAGGAAACACCATATATTTT.

The CDR3 here is CASSPSGVRGIDGYTF. The CDR3 region has the DNA TGTGCCAGCAGCCCCTCTGGTGTCAGGGGGATTGATGGCTACACCTTC. The chain combines TRBV7-8 with TRBJ1-2; 7 nucleotides agree with TRBD1. CDR1 is SGHVS and CDR2 is FQNEAQ in the germline V gene. The CDR3 sequence is 16 residues long. The ends lost 5 bases at V and 6 bases at J; junction bases unmatched: 15.

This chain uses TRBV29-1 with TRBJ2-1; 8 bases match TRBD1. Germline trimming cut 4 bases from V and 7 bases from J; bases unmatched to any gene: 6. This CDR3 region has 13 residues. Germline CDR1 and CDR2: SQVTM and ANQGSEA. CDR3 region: CSVAPRQGNEQFF. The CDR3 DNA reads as TGCAGCGTTGCCCCGCGACAGGGGAATGAGCAGTTCTTC.

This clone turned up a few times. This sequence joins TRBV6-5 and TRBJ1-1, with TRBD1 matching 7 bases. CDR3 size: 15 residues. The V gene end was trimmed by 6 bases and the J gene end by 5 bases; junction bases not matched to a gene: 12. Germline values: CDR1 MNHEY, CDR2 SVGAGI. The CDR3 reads CASRHKTGSGTEAFF. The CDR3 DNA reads TGTGCCAGCAGACACAAGACAGGGTCGGGGACTGAAGCTTTCTTT.

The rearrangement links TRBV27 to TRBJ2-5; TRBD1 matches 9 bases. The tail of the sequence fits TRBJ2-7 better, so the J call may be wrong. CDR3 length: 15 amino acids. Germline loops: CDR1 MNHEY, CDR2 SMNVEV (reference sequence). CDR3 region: CASSLAGTGTYEQYF. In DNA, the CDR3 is TGTGCCAGCAGTTTGGCCGGGACAGGGACCTACGAGCAGTACTTC.

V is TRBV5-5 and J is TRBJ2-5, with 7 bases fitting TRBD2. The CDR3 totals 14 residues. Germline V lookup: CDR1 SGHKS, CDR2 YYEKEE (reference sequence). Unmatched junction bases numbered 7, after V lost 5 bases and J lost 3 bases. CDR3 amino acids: CASRLSGREETQYF. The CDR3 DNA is TGTGCCAGCAGATTATCAGGGAGGGAAGAGACCCAGTACTTC.

CDR3 sequence (DNA): TGTGCCAGCAGCCCAGGGACTCCATCACCGGGCGGCTACACCTTC. Translation: CASSPGTPSPGGYTF. V and J are TRBV13 and TRBJ1-2; tentative D call: TRBD1 (5 bases). From germline, CDR1 is PRHDT and CDR2 FYEKMQ (reference sequence). CDR3 length: 15 amino acids. The V gene lost 5 bases and the J gene lost 8 bases, with 21 bases spanning the gap. Filled out from reference TRBV13 and TRBJ1-2, the complete variable domain reads AAGVIQSPRHLIKEKRETATLKCYPIPRHDTVYWYQQGPGQDPQFLISFYEKMQSDKGSIPDRFSAQQFSDYHSELNMSSLELGDSALYFCASSPGTPSPGGYTFGSGTRLTVV.

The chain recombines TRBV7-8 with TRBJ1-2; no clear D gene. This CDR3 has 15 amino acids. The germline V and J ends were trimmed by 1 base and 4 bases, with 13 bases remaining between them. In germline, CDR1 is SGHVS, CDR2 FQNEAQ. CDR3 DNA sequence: TGTGCCAGCAGCTTAGACCCCTACTCCCTCTATGGCTACACCTTC. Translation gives CASSLDPYSLYGYTF.

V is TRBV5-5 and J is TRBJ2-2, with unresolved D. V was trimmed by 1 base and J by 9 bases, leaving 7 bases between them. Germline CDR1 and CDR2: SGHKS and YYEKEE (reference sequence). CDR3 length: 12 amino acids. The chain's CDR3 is CASSLNSWELFF. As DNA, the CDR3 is TGTGCCAGCAGCTTGAATAGCTGGGAGCTGTTTTTT.

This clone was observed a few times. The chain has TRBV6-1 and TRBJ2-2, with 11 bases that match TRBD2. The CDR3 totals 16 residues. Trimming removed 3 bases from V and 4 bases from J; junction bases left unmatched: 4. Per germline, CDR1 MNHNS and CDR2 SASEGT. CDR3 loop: CASSDLSGRGTGELFF. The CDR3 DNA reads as TGTGCCAGCAGTGACCTTAGCGGGAGGGGCACCGGGGAGCTGTTTTTT.

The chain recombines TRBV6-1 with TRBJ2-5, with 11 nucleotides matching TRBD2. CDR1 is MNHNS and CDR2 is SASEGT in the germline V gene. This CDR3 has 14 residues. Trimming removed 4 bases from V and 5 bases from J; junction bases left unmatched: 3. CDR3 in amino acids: CASSAASGRETQYF. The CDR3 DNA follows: TGTGCCAGCAGTGCCGCTAGCGGGAGGGAGACCCAGTACTTC.

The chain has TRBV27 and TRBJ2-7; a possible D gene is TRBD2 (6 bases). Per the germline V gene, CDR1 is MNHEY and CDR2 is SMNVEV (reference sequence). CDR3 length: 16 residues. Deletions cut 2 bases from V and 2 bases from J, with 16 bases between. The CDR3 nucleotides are TGTGCCAGCAGTTTAAGCTTTGCGGGGACCACCTACGAGCAGTACTTC. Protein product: CASSLSFAGTTYEQYF.

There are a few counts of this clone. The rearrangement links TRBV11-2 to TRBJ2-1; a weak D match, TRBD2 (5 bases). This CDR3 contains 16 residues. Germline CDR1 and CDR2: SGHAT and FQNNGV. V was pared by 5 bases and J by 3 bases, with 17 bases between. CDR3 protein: CASSLVPGVYYNEQFF. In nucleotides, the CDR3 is TGTGCCAGCAGCCTAGTTCCCGGGGTTTACTACAATGAGCAGTTCTTC.

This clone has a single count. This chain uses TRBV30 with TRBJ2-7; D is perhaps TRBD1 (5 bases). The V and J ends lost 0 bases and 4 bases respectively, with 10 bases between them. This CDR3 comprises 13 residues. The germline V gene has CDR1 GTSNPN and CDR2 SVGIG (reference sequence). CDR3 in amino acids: CAWSVWQGYEQYF. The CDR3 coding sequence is TGTGCCTGGAGTGTTTGGCAGGGTTACGAGCAGTACTTC.

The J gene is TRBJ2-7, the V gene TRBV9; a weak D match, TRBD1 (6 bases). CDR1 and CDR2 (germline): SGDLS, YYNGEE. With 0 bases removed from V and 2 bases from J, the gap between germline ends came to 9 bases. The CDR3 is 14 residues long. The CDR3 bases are TGTGCCAGCAGCGTAGGACAGGCGACCTACGAGCAGTACTTC. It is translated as CASSVGQATYEQYF. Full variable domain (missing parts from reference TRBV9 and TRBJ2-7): DSGVTQTPKHLITATGQRVTLRCSPRSGDLSVYWYQQSLDQGLQFLIQYYNGEERAKGNILERFSAQQFPDLHSELNLSSLELGDSALYFCASSVGQATYEQYFGPGTRLTVT.

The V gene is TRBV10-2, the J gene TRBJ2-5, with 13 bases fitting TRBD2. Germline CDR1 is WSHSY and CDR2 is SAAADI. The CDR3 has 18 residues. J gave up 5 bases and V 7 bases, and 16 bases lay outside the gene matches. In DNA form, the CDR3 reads TGCGCCAGCACCCGGACTAGCGGGGGCATCGGGGATGGGGAGACCCAGTACTTC. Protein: CASTRTSGGIGDGETQYF.

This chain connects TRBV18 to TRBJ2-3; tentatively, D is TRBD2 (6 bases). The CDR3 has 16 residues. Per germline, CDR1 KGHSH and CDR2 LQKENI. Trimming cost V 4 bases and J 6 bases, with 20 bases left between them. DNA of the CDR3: TGTGCCAGCTCACGGTGGGGGGAGTCCCTCCCGGATACGCAGTATTTT. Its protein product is CASSRWGESLPDTQYF.

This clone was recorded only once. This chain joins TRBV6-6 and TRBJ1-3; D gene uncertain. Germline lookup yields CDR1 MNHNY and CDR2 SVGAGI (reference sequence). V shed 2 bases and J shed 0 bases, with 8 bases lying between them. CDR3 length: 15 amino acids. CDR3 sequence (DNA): TGTGCCAGCAGTTACACGGTTAGCTCTGGAAACACCATATATTTT. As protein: CASSYTVSSGNTIYF.